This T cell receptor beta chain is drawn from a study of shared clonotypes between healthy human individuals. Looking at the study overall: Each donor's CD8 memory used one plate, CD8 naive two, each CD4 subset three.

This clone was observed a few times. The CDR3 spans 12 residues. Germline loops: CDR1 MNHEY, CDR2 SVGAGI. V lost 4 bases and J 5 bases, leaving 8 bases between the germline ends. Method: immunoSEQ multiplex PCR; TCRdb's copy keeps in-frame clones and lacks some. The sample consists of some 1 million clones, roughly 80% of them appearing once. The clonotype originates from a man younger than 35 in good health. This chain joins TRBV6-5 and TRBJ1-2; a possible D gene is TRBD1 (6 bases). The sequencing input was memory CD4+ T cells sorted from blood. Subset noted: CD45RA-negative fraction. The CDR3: CASSSQGYGYTF. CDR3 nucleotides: TGTGCCAGCAGTTCACAGGGATATGGCTACACCTTC.